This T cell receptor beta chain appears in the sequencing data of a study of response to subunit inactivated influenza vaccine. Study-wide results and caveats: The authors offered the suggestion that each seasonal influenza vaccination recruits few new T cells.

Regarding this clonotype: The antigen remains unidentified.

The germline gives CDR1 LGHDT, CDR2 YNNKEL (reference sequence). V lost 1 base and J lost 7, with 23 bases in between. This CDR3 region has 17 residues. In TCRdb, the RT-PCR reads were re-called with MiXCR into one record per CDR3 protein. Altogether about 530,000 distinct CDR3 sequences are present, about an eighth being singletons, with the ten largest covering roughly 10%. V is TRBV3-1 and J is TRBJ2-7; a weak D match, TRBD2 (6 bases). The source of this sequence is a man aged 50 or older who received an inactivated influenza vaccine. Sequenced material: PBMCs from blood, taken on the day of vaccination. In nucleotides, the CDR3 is TGTGCCAGCAGCCAAGGGTTGGGACTTCCCATATCATTGGAGCAGTACTTC. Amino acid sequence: CASSQGLGLPISLEQYF.